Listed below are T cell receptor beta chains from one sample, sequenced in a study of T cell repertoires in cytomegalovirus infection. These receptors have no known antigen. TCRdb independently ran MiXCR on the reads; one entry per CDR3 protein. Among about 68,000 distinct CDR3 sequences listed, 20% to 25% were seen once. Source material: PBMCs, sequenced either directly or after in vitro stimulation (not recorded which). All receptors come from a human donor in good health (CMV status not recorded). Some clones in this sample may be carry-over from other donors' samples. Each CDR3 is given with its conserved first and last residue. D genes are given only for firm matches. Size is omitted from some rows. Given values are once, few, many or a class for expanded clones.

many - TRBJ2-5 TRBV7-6 CASSQDQRRQETQYF TGTGCCAGCAGCCAGGACCAACGAAGGCAAGAGACCCAGTACTTC
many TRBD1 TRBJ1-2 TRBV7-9 CASSLAYKDRTDGYTF TGTGCCAGCAGCTTAGCTTATAAGGACAGGACGGATGGCTACACCTTC
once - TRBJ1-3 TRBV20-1 CSARVDSGTIYF TGCAGTGCTAGAGTGGATTCCGGCACCATATATTTT
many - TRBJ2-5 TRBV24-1 CATSDRQGGVQETQYF TGTGCCACCAGTGACCGACAGGGAGGGGTCCAAGAGACCCAGTACTTC
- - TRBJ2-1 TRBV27 CASSGSYYNEQFF TGTGCCAGCAGCGGGAGCTATTACAATGAGCAGTTCTTC
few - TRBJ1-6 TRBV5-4 CASSTGHLGGNSPLHF TGTGCCAGCAGCACCGGACACCTCGGGGGCAATTCACCCCTCCACTTT
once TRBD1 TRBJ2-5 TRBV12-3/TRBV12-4 CASSRDRTGETQYF TGTGCCAGCTCTCGGGACAGGACGGGCGAGACCCAGTACTTC
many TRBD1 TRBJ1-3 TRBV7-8 CASRGTASGNTIYF TGTGCCAGCAGAGGGACAGCCTCTGGAAACACCATATATTTT
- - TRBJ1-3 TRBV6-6 CASTKDRRSGNTIYF TGTGCCAGCACCAAGGACAGACGCTCTGGAAACACCATATATTTT
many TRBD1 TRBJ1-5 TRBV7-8 CASSLAGGTGQPQHF TGTGCCAGCAGCTTAGCGGGAGGGACAGGGCAGCCCCAGCATTTT
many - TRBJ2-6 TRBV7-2 CASSEGANVLTF TGTGCCAGCAGTGAGGGGGCCAACGTCCTGACTTTC
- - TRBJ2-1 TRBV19 CASSIKTLTNNEQFF TGTGCCAGTAGTATCAAGACATTAACTAACAATGAGCAGTTCTTC
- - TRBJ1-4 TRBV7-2 CASSLNKGSNEKLFF TGTGCCAGCAGCTTAAATAAGGGCTCTAATGAAAAACTGTTTTTT
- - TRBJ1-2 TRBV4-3 CASSQDADTNRGGYTF TGCGCCAGCAGCCAAGATGCGGACACCAACCGGGGTGGCTACACCTTC
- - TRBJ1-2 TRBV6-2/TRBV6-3 CASRGSGNYGYTF TGTGCCAGCCGGGGTTCGGGCAACTATGGCTACACCTTC